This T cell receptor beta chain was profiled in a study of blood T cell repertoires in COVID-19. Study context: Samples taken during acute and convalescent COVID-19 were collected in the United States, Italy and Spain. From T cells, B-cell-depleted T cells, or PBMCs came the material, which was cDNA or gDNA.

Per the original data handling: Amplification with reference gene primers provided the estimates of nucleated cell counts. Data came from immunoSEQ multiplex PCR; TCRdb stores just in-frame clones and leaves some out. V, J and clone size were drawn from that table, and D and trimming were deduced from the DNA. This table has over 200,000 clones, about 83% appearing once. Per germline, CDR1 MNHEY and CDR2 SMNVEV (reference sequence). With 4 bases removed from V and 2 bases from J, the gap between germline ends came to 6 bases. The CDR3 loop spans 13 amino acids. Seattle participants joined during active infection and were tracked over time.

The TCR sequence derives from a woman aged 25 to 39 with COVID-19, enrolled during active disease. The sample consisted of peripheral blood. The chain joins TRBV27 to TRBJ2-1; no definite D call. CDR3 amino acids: CASSSLTYNEQFF. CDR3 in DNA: TGTGCCAGCAGTTCGTTAACCTACAATGAGCAGTTCTTC.